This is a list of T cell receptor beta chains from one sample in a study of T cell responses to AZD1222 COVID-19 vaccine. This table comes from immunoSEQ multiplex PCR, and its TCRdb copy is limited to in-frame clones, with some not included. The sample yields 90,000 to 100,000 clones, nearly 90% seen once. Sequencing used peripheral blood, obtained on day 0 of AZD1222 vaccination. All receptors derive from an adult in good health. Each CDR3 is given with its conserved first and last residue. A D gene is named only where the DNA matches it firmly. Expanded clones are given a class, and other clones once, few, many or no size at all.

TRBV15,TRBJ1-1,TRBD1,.,CATSGDRVSDTEAFF,TGTGCCACCAGCGGTGACAGGGTTAGTGACACTGAAGCTTTCTTT
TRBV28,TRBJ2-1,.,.,CASSQTRFYEQFF,TGTGCCAGCAGTCAAACTAGGTTCTATGAGCAGTTCTTC
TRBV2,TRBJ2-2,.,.,CASEEGRNTGELFF,TGTGCCAGCGAAGAAGGACGTAACACCGGGGAGCTGTTTTTT
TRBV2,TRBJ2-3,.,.,CASSPAPLDTDTQYF,TGTGCCAGCAGCCCGGCCCCCTTGGACACAGATACGCAGTATTTT
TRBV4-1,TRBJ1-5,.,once,CASSQNSNQPQHF,TGCGCCAGCAGCCAAAATAGCAATCAGCCCCAGCATTTT
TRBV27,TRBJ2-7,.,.,CASPQETGSYEQYF,TGTGCCAGCCCGCAGGAGACGGGCTCCTACGAGCAGTACTTC
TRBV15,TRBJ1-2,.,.,CATSTPEAGGMGYTF,TGTGCCACCAGCACCCCAGAGGCAGGCGGCATGGGCTACACCTTC
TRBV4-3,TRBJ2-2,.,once,CASSLAPVNTGELFF,TGCGCCAGCAGCCTCGCACCCGTGAACACCGGGGAGCTGTTTTTT
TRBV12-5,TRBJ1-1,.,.,CASVRGSEVLENTEAFF,TGTGCTAGTGTTAGGGGGTCGGAAGTGCTTGAGAACACTGAAGCTTTCTTT
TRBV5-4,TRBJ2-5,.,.,CASSLDPAAGWYQETQYF,TGTGCCAGCAGCTTGGACCCCGCAGCCGGATGGTACCAAGAGACCCAGTACTTC
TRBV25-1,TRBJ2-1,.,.,CASSESVEPLSSYNEQFF,TGTGCCAGCAGTGAATCGGTGGAGCCCTTGAGCTCCTACAATGAGCAGTTCTTC
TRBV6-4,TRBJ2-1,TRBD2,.,CASTLSGIGVYNEQFF,TGTGCCAGCACCCTTAGCGGGATAGGGGTTTACAATGAGCAGTTCTTC
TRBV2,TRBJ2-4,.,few,CASSDQLKRYF,TGTGCCAGCAGTGACCAACTAAAGAGGTACTTC
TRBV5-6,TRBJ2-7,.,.,CASSLGRTEQYF,TGTGCCAGCAGCTTGGGTAGGACAGAGCAGTACTTC
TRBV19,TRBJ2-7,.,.,CASTLSWGSSYEQYF,TGTGCCAGTACCCTATCGTGGGGAAGCTCCTACGAGCAGTACTTC
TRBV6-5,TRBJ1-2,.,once,CASRRSSGPNYGYTF,TGTGCCAGCAGGCGAAGCTCAGGGCCTAACTATGGCTACACCTTC
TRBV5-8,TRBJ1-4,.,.,CASSLGGRRNEKLFF,TGTGCCAGCAGCTTGGGCGGGAGACGGAATGAAAAACTGTTTTTT
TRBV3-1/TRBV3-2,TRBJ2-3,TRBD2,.,CASSQDVAGGRDTQYF,TGTGCCAGCAGCCAAGATGTAGCGGGGGGGCGAGATACGCAGTATTTT
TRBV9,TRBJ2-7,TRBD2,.,CASSVAGGRKFYEQYF,TGTGCCAGCAGCGTCGCGGGGGGGCGCAAGTTTTACGAGCAGTACTTC
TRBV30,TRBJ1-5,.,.,CAWEGRAVSNQPQHF,TGTGCCTGGGAAGGACGGGCAGTTAGCAATCAGCCCCAGCATTTT
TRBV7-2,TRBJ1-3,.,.,CASSLEGGLMAGNTIYF,TGTGCCAGCAGCTTAGAGGGGGGTCTAATGGCTGGAAACACCATATATTTT
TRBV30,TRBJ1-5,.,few,CAWSARASNQPQHF,TGTGCCTGGAGTGCCAGGGCAAGCAATCAGCCCCAGCATTTT
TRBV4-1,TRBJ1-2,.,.,CASSLREGYGYTF,TGCGCCAGCAGCTTAAGGGAAGGCTATGGCTACACCTTC
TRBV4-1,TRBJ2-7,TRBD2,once,CASSQDPGAGGSSYEQYF,TGCGCCAGCAGCCAAGACCCCGGGGCGGGAGGATCCTCCTACGAGCAGTACTTC
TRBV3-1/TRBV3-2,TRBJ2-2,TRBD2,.,CASSQPRLAGNTGELFF,TGTGCCAGCAGCCAACCCCGACTAGCGGGAAACACCGGGGAGCTGTTTTTT
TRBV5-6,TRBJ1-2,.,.,CASSLVGRHGYTF,TGTGCCAGCAGCTTGGTGGGTAGACATGGCTACACCTTC
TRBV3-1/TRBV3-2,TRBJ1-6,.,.,CASSPKNSPLHF,TGTGCCAGCAGCCCAAAGAATTCACCCCTCCACTTT
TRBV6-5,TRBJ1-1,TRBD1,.,CASRNRGPVNTEAFF,TGTGCCAGCAGAAACAGGGGGCCGGTGAACACTGAAGCTTTCTTT
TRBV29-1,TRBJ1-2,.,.,CSVRKGDGYTF,TGCAGCGTTCGAAAAGGGGACGGCTACACCTTC
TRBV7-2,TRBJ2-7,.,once,CASSRMGTGEQYF,TGTGCCAGCAGCCGAATGGGGACGGGGGAGCAGTACTTC
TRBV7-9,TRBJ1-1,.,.,CASSLAEGTPGGVPEAFF,TGTGCCAGCAGCTTAGCGGAAGGGACTCCCGGAGGGGTCCCTGAAGCTTTCTTT
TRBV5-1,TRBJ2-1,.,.,CASRVGPSYNEQFF,TGCGCCAGCAGGGTAGGCCCTTCCTACAATGAGCAGTTCTTC
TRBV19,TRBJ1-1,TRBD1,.,CASRDRGSANTEAFF,TGTGCCAGTAGGGACAGGGGTTCAGCGAACACTGAAGCTTTCTTT
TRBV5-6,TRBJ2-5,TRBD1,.,CASSRTGQGRETQYF,TGTGCCAGCAGCCGAACGGGACAGGGGAGGGAGACCCAGTACTTC
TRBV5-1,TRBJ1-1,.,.,CASRRQGTIEAFF,TGTGCCAGCAGACGCCAGGGTACTATTGAAGCTTTCTTT
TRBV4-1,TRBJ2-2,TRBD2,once,CASSPQFGTSGLANTGELFF,TGCGCCAGCAGCCCCCAATTCGGGACTAGCGGTCTCGCGAACACCGGGGAGCTGTTTTTT
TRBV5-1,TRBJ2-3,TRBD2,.,CASSGLAGVGTDTQYF,TGTGCCAGCAGCGGATTAGCGGGAGTGGGTACAGATACGCAGTATTTT
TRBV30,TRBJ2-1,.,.,CAWRIGSGWNEQFF,TGTGCCTGGAGGATAGGTAGCGGATGGAATGAGCAGTTCTTC
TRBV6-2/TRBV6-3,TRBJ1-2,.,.,CASSPSYRGRVGGYGYTF,TGTGCCAGCAGTCCGAGTTATCGGGGACGGGTCGGAGGCTATGGCTACACCTTC
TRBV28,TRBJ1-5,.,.,CASRISNQPQHF,TGTGCCAGCAGAATTAGCAATCAGCCCCAGCATTTT
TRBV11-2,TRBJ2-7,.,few,CASSSLSGGGSEQYF,TGTGCCAGCTCATCCTTGTCAGGGGGAGGGTCCGAGCAGTACTTC
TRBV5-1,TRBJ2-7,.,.,CASSFQSSYEQYF,TGCGCCAGCAGCTTCCAGAGTTCCTACGAGCAGTACTTC
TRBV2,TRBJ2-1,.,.,CASSGTTYNEQFF,TGTGCCAGCAGTGGCACCACTTACAATGAGCAGTTCTTC
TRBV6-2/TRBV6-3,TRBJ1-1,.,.,CASSYLSGMGTEAFF,TGTGCCAGCAGTTACTTGTCAGGGATGGGAACTGAAGCTTTCTTT
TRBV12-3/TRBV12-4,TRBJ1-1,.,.,CASRGTEAFF,TGTGCCAGCAGGGGCACTGAAGCTTTCTTT
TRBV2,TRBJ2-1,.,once,CASRTLGEQFF,TGTGCCAGCAGGACATTGGGTGAGCAGTTCTTC